This T cell receptor (beta chain) was found in a study of cytomegalovirus exposure and HLA in healthy donors. Study in general: In a later analysis, it was reported that the approximately 120 validation repertoires had been produced on the same platform as the roughly 700 repertoires belonging to the first cohort. Study observations and caveats: Researchers reported that three CMV-associated chains were confirmed in vitro as CMV antigen-specific. Subsequent analysis revealed that first-cohort TCR clusters tended to co-occur in the 90 to 150 validation repertoires.

The donors were members of the validation cohort comprising over a hundred subjects, separate from the approximately 630-subject first cohort. This clone was seen only a few times. The antigen remains undetermined. CDR1 and CDR2 (germline): MNHEY, SMNVEV (reference sequence). After removal of 4 bases from V and 6 bases from J, the junction contained 5 bases not matched to a gene. The CDR3 covers 13 residues. The protocol was immunoSEQ multiplex PCR, while the TCRdb copy is restricted to in-frame clones and leaves out a portion. The profile covers 250,000 to 300,000 clones, with around 85% appearing a single time and approximately 1% taken by the ten largest.

Input material: PBMCs. The chain links TRBV27 to TRBJ1-2, with 7 nucleotides matching TRBD1. The TCR sequence derives from a woman aged 18-29 years in good health and CMV-seronegative. The CDR3 bases are TGTGCCAGCAGTTACGACAGGGTAAATGGCTACACCTTC. This gives the protein CASSYDRVNGYTF.